These 11 T cell receptor beta chains share one sample of origin, sequenced in a study of cytomegalovirus exposure and HLA in healthy donors. PCR employed 60 Vbeta and 13 Jbeta primers. Clones were read by immunoSEQ multiplex PCR, and TCRdb kept only the in-frame ones, dropping some. Of over 150,000 clones in the sample, more than 80% are singletons; the top ten hold less than 2%. Sample: PBMCs. The receptors shown here come from a woman under 30 in good health and CMV-seronegative.

There are a few counts of this clone. The CDR3 DNA is TGTGCCAGCAGCGCTACAGGGAGTTTGGGCACTGAAGCTTTCTTT. It encodes CASSATGSLGTEAFF. V usage is TRBV28 and J usage is TRBJ1-1; D may be TRBD1 (6 bases). The CDR3 loop spans 15 amino acids. V gave up 6 bases and J gave up 4 bases, with 18 bases separating them. Germline V gene sequence: CDR1 MDHEN, CDR2 SYDVKM.

The chain combines TRBV27 with TRBJ2-7, with a tentative D call TRBD1 (5 bases). Germline V gene data show CDR1 as MNHEY and CDR2 as SMNVEV (reference sequence). V was clipped by 6 bases and J by 3 bases, with 12 bases between them. This CDR3 spans 13 amino acids. The CDR3 DNA reads TGTGCCAGCAGCCCAGGGCTCCGCTACGAGCAGTACTTC. Encoded protein: CASSPGLRYEQYF.

J is TRBJ1-1 and V is TRBV6-5; D unresolved. The CDR3 is made up of 12 amino acids. CDR1 MNHEY and CDR2 SVGAGI come from the germline V gene. V was pared by 8 bases and J by 3 bases, with 10 bases between. CDR3 coding DNA: TGTGCCAGCGGATACCGGGACACTGAAGCTTTCTTT. This gives the protein CASGYRDTEAFF.

Only one count was recorded for this clone. This chain connects TRBV5-1 to TRBJ2-7; D perhaps matches TRBD1 (7 bases). This CDR3 region has 16 residues. Germline CDR1 and CDR2: SGHRS and YFSETQ. V was clipped by 3 bases and J by 3 bases, with 19 bases between them. The CDR3 nucleotides read TGCGCCAGCAGCTCCTCAGGGGGGCGGCCAAACTACGAGCAGTACTTC. Protein: CASSSSGGRPNYEQYF.

The chain carries TRBV6-5 and TRBJ1-5, with D possibly TRBD1 on 6 matching bases. V shed 5 bases and J shed 4 bases, with 9 bases lying between them. Germline CDR1 is MNHEY and CDR2 is SVGAGI. The CDR3 covers 13 residues. The CDR3 reads CASSLTGNQPQHF. Written as DNA, the CDR3 is TGTGCCAGCAGTCTGACAGGTAATCAGCCCCAGCATTTT.

V is TRBV5-1 and J is TRBJ2-2, with D perhaps matching TRBD2 (6 bases). Trimming left V 2 bases short and J 0 bases short, with 8 bases between. CDR1 SGHRS and CDR2 YFSETQ come from the germline V gene. The CDR3 length is 15 residues. The CDR3 here is CASSFPGANTGELFF. In DNA form, the CDR3 reads TGCGCCAGCAGCTTCCCGGGGGCGAACACCGGGGAGCTGTTTTTT.

The chain uses TRBV6-5 and TRBJ2-7; tentatively, D is TRBD2 (5 bases). CDR3 length: 15 amino acids. The V gene lost 4 bases and the J gene lost 0 bases, with 13 bases spanning the gap. Looked up from germline, CDR1 is MNHEY and CDR2 is SVGAGI. CDR3 sequence reads: CASSSPRSGSYEQYF. The CDR3 coding sequence is TGTGCCAGCAGTTCGCCCCGAAGCGGCTCCTACGAGCAGTACTTC.

The V gene is TRBV5-1, the J gene TRBJ2-1; unclear D gene. This CDR3 region has 15 residues. Germline lookup yields CDR1 SGHRS and CDR2 YFSETQ. V lost 0 bases, J lost 6 bases, and 13 bases lay in between. This CDR3 is CASSLDSTSRNEQFF. For the CDR3, the DNA is TGCGCCAGCAGCTTGGACAGCACGTCCCGCAATGAGCAGTTCTTC.

This clone was picked up a small number of times. This chain connects TRBV30 to TRBJ2-1; possible D gene TRBD2, 6 bases. V was clipped by 2 bases and J by 10 bases, with 9 bases between them. Looked up from germline, CDR1 is GTSNPN and CDR2 is SVGIG (reference sequence). The CDR3 covers 11 residues. The CDR3 DNA reads TGTGCCTGGAGTTCGGCGGGAGAGCAGTTCTTC. This gives the protein CAWSSAGEQFF. The full variable domain, rest sourced from reference TRBV30 and TRBJ2-1, is SQTIHQWPATLVQPVGSPLSLECTVEGTSNPNLYWYRQAAGRGLQLLFYSVGIGQISSEVPQNLSASRPQDRQFILSSKKLLLSDSGFYLCAWSSAGEQFFGPGTRLTVL.

Remarks on this clone: At one end, the junction sequence differs from germline, possibly due to a read error. V usage is TRBV7-9 and J usage is TRBJ2-2, with 7 nucleotides matching TRBD1. The CDR3 has 16 residues. Germline loops: CDR1 SEHNR, CDR2 FQNEAQ (reference sequence). CDR3 amino acids: CSSSDPGTVNTGELFF. The CDR3 region has the DNA TGTTCCAGCAGCGATCCCGGGACAGTTAACACCGGGGAGCTGTTTTTT.

The chain recombines TRBV7-9 with TRBJ2-7; D is uncertain. Trimming removed 7 bases at V and 2 bases at J, with 9 bases between. This CDR3 contains 12 residues. Germline assignment: CDR1 SEHNR and CDR2 FQNEAQ (reference sequence). This CDR3 is CASTPWPYEQYF. CDR3 nucleotide sequence: TGTGCCAGCACTCCCTGGCCCTACGAGCAGTACTTC.